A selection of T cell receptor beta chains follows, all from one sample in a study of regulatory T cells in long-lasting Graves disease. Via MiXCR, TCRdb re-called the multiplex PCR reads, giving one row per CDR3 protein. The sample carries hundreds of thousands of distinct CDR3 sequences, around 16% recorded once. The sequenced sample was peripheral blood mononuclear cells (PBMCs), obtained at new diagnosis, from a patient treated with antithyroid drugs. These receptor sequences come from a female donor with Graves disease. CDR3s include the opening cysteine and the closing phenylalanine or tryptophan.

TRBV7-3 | CASSLNAPNEQFF
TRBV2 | CASSEDRANEQFF
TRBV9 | CASSVEDGRGPEAFF
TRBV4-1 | CASSQGGRSRGQGKNIQYF
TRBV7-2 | CASSTGGGAWAKNIQYF
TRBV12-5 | CASDPRGDSSYEQYF
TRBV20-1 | CSARASGGGAGEQYF
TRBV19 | CASLGQSSAQPQHF
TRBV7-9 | CASSLAGWDYTEAFF
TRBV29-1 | CSVEGFGDTLNTEAFF
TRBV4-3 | CASSDTGVDTQYF
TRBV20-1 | CSARGGSTDTQYF
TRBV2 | CASSEVMGRGERYDNEQFF
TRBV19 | CASIATVSREVPNEKLFF
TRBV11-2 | CASSPWGRSTGELFF
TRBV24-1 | CATSGGALNEQFF
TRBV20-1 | CSASLGTGVDEQYF
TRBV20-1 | CSAPYSRGGELFF
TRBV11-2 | CASSSPPGTENYGYTF
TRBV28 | CASSLLTGGAINEQYF
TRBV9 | CASSVELMDPSEKLFF
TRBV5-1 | CASSTGQPNQPQHF
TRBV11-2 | CASSLVSGIYNEQFF
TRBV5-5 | CASSFMRNTGELFF
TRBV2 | CASSEITGDTEAFF
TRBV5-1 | CASSWDSPSYEQYF
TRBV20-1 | CSARNYGYTF
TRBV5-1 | CASSPRTSSYNEQFF
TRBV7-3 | CASSLRRWSENYQPQHF
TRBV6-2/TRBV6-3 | CASSWDGDTEAFF
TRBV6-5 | CASSYRGAGELFF
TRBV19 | CASRGALSTEAFF
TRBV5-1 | CASSDTRTGRNGYTF
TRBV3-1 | CASSRLYEQYF
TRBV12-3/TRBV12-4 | CASSLGSRTGSSYNEQFF
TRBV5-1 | CASSRDRESYEQYF
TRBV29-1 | CSVELPGVNTIYF
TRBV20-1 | CSARGPGGLGNQPQHF